A selection of T cell receptor beta chains follows, all from one sample in a study of T cell changes during pregnancy in multiple sclerosis. Assay used: immunoSEQ multiplex PCR; TCRdb lists only in-frame clones, some missing. The sample holds tens of thousands of clones, roughly 91% seen once. Material: peripheral blood, obtained in the third trimester of pregnancy. The receptors were sampled from a female donor in good health, enrolled as a control in a pregnancy study. Each CDR3 is given with its conserved first and last residue. Fields, in order: CDR3 DNA, CDR3 protein, V gene, D gene, J gene, clone size. D genes are given only for firm matches. Only some rows state a clone size, as once, few, many or a class for expanded clones.

TGTGCCAGCACCAGTATACTATCCCCTACAATTGGTGAGCAGTTCTTC CASTSILSPTIGEQFF TRBV27 NA TRBJ2-1 NA
TGTGCCAGCAGTTACCCCCAGGGTGCGGGGGATGAAGCTTTCTTT CASSYPQGAGDEAFF TRBV6-6 NA TRBJ1-1 NA
TGTGCCAGCAGCCCCGGACAGGGGCGGACTGAAGCTTTCTTT CASSPGQGRTEAFF TRBV6-1 TRBD1 TRBJ1-1 NA
TGTGCCAGCAGCTTAGTTCTGGGGCAGAACTCTGGAAACACCATATATTTT CASSLVLGQNSGNTIYF TRBV7-9 NA TRBJ1-3 NA
TGCGCCAGCAGCCAATTCTTCCGGGATCCTCCAAACTATGGCTACACCTTC CASSQFFRDPPNYGYTF TRBV4-1 NA TRBJ1-2 NA
TGCGCCAGCAGCTCTCCGGGACTAGCGGGAAAGGAGCAGTTCTTC CASSSPGLAGKEQFF TRBV5-1 TRBD2 TRBJ2-1 once
TGTGCCAGCAGTGTAGCGGGGGAATCGGGTGAGCAGTTCTTC CASSVAGESGEQFF TRBV6-4 TRBD2 TRBJ2-1 NA
TGTGCCAGCGCCAACCGGGATGGCTACACCTTC CASANRDGYTF TRBV2 NA TRBJ1-2 NA
TGTGCCAGCAGGCAGCGGGGGGGCCGTCAAGAGACCCAGTACTTC CASRQRGGRQETQYF TRBV5-4 TRBD2 TRBJ2-5 NA
TGTGCCATCAGTGAGTCGGTCGGGACAGGGGGCACAGATACGCAGTATTTT CAISESVGTGGTDTQYF TRBV10-3 TRBD1 TRBJ2-3 NA
TGTGCCAGCAGTTTATTAAATTACAATGAGCAGTTCTTC CASSLLNYNEQFF TRBV27 NA TRBJ2-1 NA
TGTGCCTGGATTTTCCAGGACAGGGTCCCTGAAGCTTTCTTT CAWIFQDRVPEAFF TRBV30 TRBD1 TRBJ1-1 NA
TGTGCCAGCAGACAGGGAGTCCCCCCCGGCTACGAGCAGTACTTC CASRQGVPPGYEQYF TRBV6-5 NA TRBJ2-7 once
TGCGCCAGCAGCCAAGGCAGGTCCACCTACGAGCAGTACTTC CASSQGRSTYEQYF TRBV4-1 NA TRBJ2-7 NA